A selection of T cell receptor beta chains follows, all from one sample in a study of blood T cell repertoires in COVID-19. The protocol was immunoSEQ multiplex PCR, while the TCRdb copy is restricted to in-frame clones and leaves out a portion. Of approximately 270,000 clones listed, approximately 83% are singletons. The sample comprised peripheral blood. Receptors originate from a woman aged 70 to 79 with acute or convalescent COVID-19. CDR3s include the opening cysteine and the closing phenylalanine or tryptophan. Size is stated for part of the rows, as once, few or many counts, or as a class when the clone is expanded.

v_call	clone_size	cdr3_aa
TRBV30	.	CAWSGPRLPQGNQPQHF
TRBV5-1	.	CASSLYPGAHTDTQYF
TRBV9	.	CASSVYPGDTEAFF
TRBV6-6	.	CASSFGGEMGGNTIYF
TRBV7-2	.	CASSNRGGGVSNQPQHF
TRBV7-9	once	CASSAIFGTSSTDTQYF
TRBV5-1	few	CASRLAGAYNEQFF
TRBV3-1/TRBV3-2	.	CASSSPGEGVSYTF
TRBV10-1	.	CASSDHWAGQPFF
TRBV5-4	.	CASSLDALFSGEQYF
TRBV7-8	.	CASSPSGGLQETQYF
TRBV6-5	.	CASRRTGNTGELFF
TRBV6-5	.	CASRPPGQVLNGYTF
TRBV18	.	CASSQGTGKNTEAFF
TRBV27	.	CASSLFRAGGDRVNTEAFF
TRBV29-1	.	CSVRVLNTEAFF
TRBV9	.	CASSVGIAEETQYF